Described below is a single T cell receptor beta chain sequence and its context. This record comes from a study of blood T cell repertoires in COVID-19. Across the whole study: From the United States, Italy and Spain came samples of acute and convalescent COVID-19.

This CDR3 has 15 residues. Germline CDR1 MDHEN, CDR2 SYDVKM. V dropped 6 bases and J dropped 5; count of bases not matched to a gene: 10. The table came from immunoSEQ multiplex PCR; TCRdb's copy has only in-frame clones and leaves some out. The sample records hundreds of thousands of clones, about 80% being singletons. This clonotype was obtained from an elderly man with acute or convalescent COVID-19. The sample consisted of peripheral blood. The chain links TRBV28 to TRBJ2-1; 7 bases fit TRBD2. The CDR3 nucleotides are TGTGCCAGCAGCCAAGGGTGGGGGGGTAACAATGAGCAGTTCTTC. Translating gives CASSQGWGGNNEQFF.